These 5 T cell receptor beta chains share one sample of origin, sequenced in a study of cytomegalovirus exposure and HLA in healthy donors. Clones were read by immunoSEQ multiplex PCR, and TCRdb kept only the in-frame ones, dropping some. The sample lists more than 60,000 clones; 96% were seen once. Sample: PBMCs. The receptors derive from a woman between 18 and 29 years old in good health and CMV-seropositive.

This clone appeared a single time. Other DNA sequences within the sample encode an identical CDR3. The DNA of the CDR3 is TGTGCCAGCAGTCAGGGTTACAATGAGCAGTTCTTC. As protein: CASSQGYNEQFF. This chain uses TRBV6-5 with TRBJ2-1, with D maybe TRBD1 (5 bases). The V gene lost 5 bases and the J gene lost 4 bases, with 6 bases spanning the gap. The CDR3 runs to 12 residues. Germline V lookup: CDR1 MNHEY, CDR2 SVGAGI.

The J gene is TRBJ1-2, the V gene TRBV6-5, with 8 bases aligning to TRBD1. Trimming removed 1 base from V and 7 bases from J; junction bases left unmatched: 8. Germline V CDR1 and CDR2: MNHEY, SVGAGI. The CDR3 is 15 amino acids. CDR3 bases: TGTGCCAGCAGTTACTTCTTAAACGGACAGGGTGGCTACACCTTC. It translates to CASSYFLNGQGGYTF.

This sequence joins TRBV6-6 and TRBJ2-7, with 9 bases lining up with TRBD1. V gave up 0 bases and J gave up 3 bases; unmatched junction bases: 3. CDR1 is MNHNY, CDR2 SVGAGI, per germline (reference sequence). This CDR3 has 15 amino acids. This CDR3 reads CASSYSGQGGYEQYF. The CDR3 DNA follows: TGTGCCAGCAGTTACTCGGGACAGGGAGGCTACGAGCAGTACTTC.

The V and J genes are TRBV30 and TRBJ2-1; 7 bases are shared with TRBD1. CDR3 size: 13 residues. The germline gives CDR1 GTSNPN, CDR2 SVGIG (reference sequence). With 2 bases clipped from V and 4 bases from J, the junction kept 2 bases outside the gene matches. CDR3 coding DNA: TGTGCCTGGAGTAGGGGGCCTTACAATGAGCAGTTCTTC. Translation: CAWSRGPYNEQFF.

V gene TRBV27 combines with J gene TRBJ2-1; 12 positions match TRBD2. Trimming at V came to 5 bases and at J to 7 bases, leaving 6 bases not matched to a gene. The germline V gene has CDR1 MNHEY and CDR2 SMNVEV (reference sequence). The CDR3 extends over 15 amino acids. The CDR3 sequence is CASSDLAGGRNEQFF. For the CDR3, the DNA is TGTGCCAGCAGTGATCTAGCGGGAGGGAGGAATGAGCAGTTCTTC.